The sequence of this TCR beta chain was determined in a study of T cell changes during pregnancy in multiple sclerosis. Profiling relied on immunoSEQ multiplex PCR, and the TCRdb table lists in-frame clones only, not all of them. This table has 38,000 or so clones, approximately 94% appearing once. This CDR3 contains 15 residues. Germline V gene data show CDR1 as LNHDA and CDR2 as SQIVND (reference sequence). The junction had 8 bases not matched to a gene; V was cut back by 1 base and J by 6 bases. The TCR comes from a female donor with multiple sclerosis, enrolled in a pregnancy study. The chain recombines TRBV19 with TRBJ1-2, with TRBD1 identical over 7 bases. The source was CD4+ T cells from peripheral blood mononuclear cells, collected in the second trimester of pregnancy. The CDR3 coding sequence is TGTGCCAGTAGTATAGCGGGACAGCGAGAAAATGGCTACACCTTC. Protein: CASSIAGQRENGYTF.